This T cell receptor beta chain came from a study of early T cells in non-severe SARS-CoV-2 infection. About the study: Whole-blood bulk RNA, unsorted, was sequenced, and chains were unpaired.

Attached unique molecular identifiers marked individual cDNA molecules. TCRdb independently ran MiXCR on the 5' RACE reads; one entry per CDR3 protein. Of 40,000 to 50,000 distinct CDR3 sequences in the sample, about 12% were seen once. This clonotype turned up a few times. Trimming pared 4 bases from V and 3 bases from J, leaving 13 bases between. Looked up from germline, CDR1 is SQVTM and CDR2 is ANQGSEA. This CDR3 contains 13 residues. J is TRBJ2-7 and V is TRBV29-1; no definite D call. The receptor was isolated from an adult who was a healthcare worker with PCR-confirmed SARS-CoV-2 infection or an uninfected control (not recorded which). Specimen: whole blood. The CDR3 protein is CSVVPGLNYEQYF. DNA for the CDR3: TGCAGCGTTGTCCCTGGCCTCAACTACGAGCAGTACTTC.